This T cell receptor beta chain was observed in a study of siplizumab effects on memory and regulatory T cells. The study's findings and limits: Alloreactive sequences tracing back to unstimulated CD4+ memory cells were significantly reduced by siplizumab. In controls, approximately 28% of mappable alloreactive CD4+ clones were Treg-derived on average, versus about 69% with siplizumab.

The CDR3 runs to 13 residues. Deletions cut 1 base from V and 4 bases from J, with 5 bases between. Germline CDR1 is MDHEN and CDR2 is SYDVKM. In the case of this clone: Its target is unknown.

Measured with immunoSEQ multiplex PCR; TCRdb has only the in-frame clones, and not every one. The top ten clones hold around 18% of a sample with 80,000 to 95,000 clones, around 95% of them seen once. This receptor was taken from a human donor in good health. V is TRBV28 and J is TRBJ1-5; D unresolved. The sample was CD8+ T cells sorted from blood. The DNA for the CDR3 is TGTGCCAGCAGTTTATACAGAAATCAGCCCCAGCATTTT. This encodes CASSLYRNQPQHF.